This T cell receptor beta chain derives from a study of shared clonotypes between healthy human individuals. Germline CDR1 GTSNPN, CDR2 SVGIG (reference sequence). The V and J ends lost 5 bases and 7 bases, in that order; junction bases with no gene match: 7. CDR3 length: 13 amino acids. CD45RO-negative cells were positively selected for CCR7, leaving out terminally differentiated effector memory CD45RA+ cells. Here immunoSEQ multiplex PCR was the method, and the copy in TCRdb shows in-frame clones only, minus some. The sample has about 1,800,000 clones, about 95% seen once. Sequenced sample: naive CD8+ T cells sorted from blood. The origin of this receptor is a young man in good health. V usage is TRBV30 and J usage is TRBJ1-4, with 7 bases identical to TRBD1. CDR3 amino acids: CAWETGRSEKLFF. The CDR3 DNA is TGTGCCTGGGAGACAGGGCGAAGTGAAAAACTGTTTTTT.